A selection of T cell receptor beta chains follows, all from one sample in a study of blood T cell repertoires in COVID-19. Measured with immunoSEQ multiplex PCR; TCRdb has only the in-frame clones, and not every one. The data hold some 300,000 clones, with 88% observed a single time. The sample taken for sequencing was PBMCs or T cells enriched from blood (not recorded which). These receptors were collected from a woman aged 25-40 years who had recovered from COVID-19. The CDR3 runs from the conserved cysteine through the conserved F or W. Each record gives: D gene, J gene, clone size, V gene, CDR3 length, CDR3 protein, CDR3 DNA. D genes are given only for firm matches. The listing skips clone size in some rows; elsewhere it reads once, few, many or a size class.

d_gene: NA
j_gene: TRBJ2-7
abundance: NA
v_gene: TRBV6-5
len: 14
CDR3aa: CASSNYSWSNEQYF
CDR3nt: TGTGCCAGCAGTAACTACTCTTGGAGCAACGAGCAGTACTTC

d_gene: NA
j_gene: TRBJ1-1
abundance: NA
v_gene: TRBV30
len: 12
CDR3aa: CAWSTTRDSAFF
CDR3nt: TGTGCCTGGAGTACGACCAGGGATTCAGCTTTCTTT

d_gene: NA
j_gene: TRBJ2-7
abundance: NA
v_gene: TRBV6-6
len: 12
CDR3aa: CASSVQNYEQYF
CDR3nt: TGTGCCAGCAGCGTGCAAAACTACGAACAGTACTTC

d_gene: TRBD1
j_gene: TRBJ1-6
abundance: few
v_gene: TRBV28
len: 20
CDR3aa: CASSIHTRGTGDLWDSPLHF
CDR3nt: TGTGCCAGCAGTATACATACCAGAGGGACAGGGGATTTGTGGGATTCACCCCTCCACTTT

d_gene: NA
j_gene: TRBJ2-3
abundance: few
v_gene: TRBV9
len: 15
CDR3aa: CASSFGLGKTDTQYF
CDR3nt: TGTGCCAGCAGCTTCGGACTGGGAAAGACAGATACGCAGTATTTT

d_gene: NA
j_gene: TRBJ1-1
abundance: few
v_gene: TRBV5-1
len: 16
CDR3aa: CASSLGQVLTNTEAFF
CDR3nt: TGCGCCAGCAGCTTGGGACAGGTACTTACCAACACTGAAGCTTTCTTT

d_gene: TRBD2
j_gene: TRBJ2-1
abundance: once
v_gene: TRBV11-2
len: 17
CDR3aa: CASSPPKGLADYNEQFF
CDR3nt: TGTGCCAGCAGCCCCCCTAAGGGCCTAGCGGACTACAATGAGCAGTTCTTC

d_gene: NA
j_gene: TRBJ1-6
abundance: NA
v_gene: TRBV27
len: 16
CDR3aa: CASSFLHRGPNSPLHF
CDR3nt: TGTGCCAGCAGTTTCCTTCACCGGGGTCCTAATTCACCCCTCCACTTT

d_gene: NA
j_gene: TRBJ2-3
abundance: NA
v_gene: TRBV6-2/TRBV6-3
len: 12
CDR3aa: CASSQGIDTQYF
CDR3nt: TGTGCCAGCAGTCAGGGAATAGATACGCAGTATTTT

d_gene: TRBD1
j_gene: TRBJ1-6
abundance: NA
v_gene: TRBV25-1
len: 15
CDR3aa: CASSPPTGGNSPLHF
CDR3nt: TGTGCCAGCAGCCCTCCGACAGGGGGCAACTCACCCCTCCACTTT

d_gene: TRBD1
j_gene: TRBJ2-3
abundance: NA
v_gene: TRBV7-2
len: 16
CDR3aa: CASRISPDRAGDTQYF
CDR3nt: TGTGCCAGCAGGATCTCCCCGGACAGGGCGGGAGATACGCAGTATTTT

d_gene: TRBD1
j_gene: TRBJ1-5
abundance: few
v_gene: TRBV7-9
len: 17
CDR3aa: CASSWATGTGGNQPQHF
CDR3nt: TGTGCCAGCAGCTGGGCTACCGGGACAGGGGGGAATCAGCCCCAGCATTTT

d_gene: NA
j_gene: TRBJ2-5
abundance: NA
v_gene: TRBV3-1/TRBV3-2
len: 13
CDR3aa: CASSHYLSETQYF
CDR3nt: TGTGCCAGCAGCCATTACCTGAGTGAGACCCAGTACTTC

d_gene: TRBD1
j_gene: TRBJ1-1
abundance: NA
v_gene: TRBV6-6
len: 13
CDR3aa: CASSPDSGGNAFF
CDR3nt: TGTGCCAGCAGTCCTGATTCAGGGGGTAACGCTTTCTTT

d_gene: NA
j_gene: TRBJ2-7
abundance: NA
v_gene: TRBV7-2
len: 15
CDR3aa: CASSLSYLRHYEQYF
CDR3nt: TGTGCCAGCAGCTTATCCTATCTCCGACACTACGAGCAGTACTTC

d_gene: NA
j_gene: TRBJ2-5
abundance: once
v_gene: TRBV19
len: 18
CDR3aa: CASSIAGGRGSHKETQYF
CDR3nt: TGTGCCAGTAGTATAGCCGGGGGGCGCGGGTCCCACAAAGAGACCCAGTACTTC

d_gene: TRBD1
j_gene: TRBJ2-7
abundance: NA
v_gene: TRBV4-1
len: 15
CDR3aa: CASSQMGQGSYEQYF
CDR3nt: TGCGCCAGCAGCCAAATGGGACAGGGGTCCTACGAGCAGTACTTC

d_gene: NA
j_gene: TRBJ1-2
abundance: once
v_gene: TRBV27
len: 13
CDR3aa: CASRHNRENGYTF
CDR3nt: TGTGCCAGCAGACACAACAGGGAAAATGGCTACACCTTC

d_gene: TRBD2
j_gene: TRBJ2-3
abundance: NA
v_gene: TRBV6-5
len: 13
CDR3aa: CASRTSGSDTQYF
CDR3nt: TGTGCCAGCAGGACTAGCGGGAGTGATACGCAGTATTTT

d_gene: TRBD1
j_gene: TRBJ1-2
abundance: once
v_gene: TRBV19
len: 15
CDR3aa: CASSPRDRGGSGYTF
CDR3nt: TGTGCCAGTAGTCCGCGGGACAGGGGAGGATCTGGCTACACCTTC

d_gene: TRBD1
j_gene: TRBJ1-6
abundance: NA
v_gene: TRBV18
len: 15
CDR3aa: CASSPPDRVGSPLHF
CDR3nt: TGTGCCAGCTCACCACCCGACAGGGTTGGTTCACCCCTCCACTTT

d_gene: NA
j_gene: TRBJ1-5
abundance: NA
v_gene: TRBV6-6
len: 16
CDR3aa: CASSGGHGRSNQPQHF
CDR3nt: TGTGCCAGCAGTGGAGGGCACGGGAGGTCCAATCAGCCCCAGCATTTT

d_gene: NA
j_gene: TRBJ2-3
abundance: once
v_gene: TRBV28
len: 13
CDR3aa: CASSFLGQGTQYF
CDR3nt: TGTGCCAGCAGTTTTCTGGGCCAGGGTACGCAGTATTTT

d_gene: NA
j_gene: TRBJ1-2
abundance: NA
v_gene: TRBV5-1
len: 16
CDR3aa: CASSLAFDSYPYGYTF
CDR3nt: TGCGCCAGCAGCTTGGCCTTTGACAGCTACCCCTATGGCTACACCTTC

d_gene: NA
j_gene: TRBJ2-5
abundance: NA
v_gene: TRBV11-2
len: 16
CDR3aa: CASSPTPLSSSWTQYF
CDR3nt: TGTGCCAGCAGCCCCACCCCCCTAAGTAGTAGCTGGACCCAGTACTTC

d_gene: NA
j_gene: TRBJ1-6
abundance: NA
v_gene: TRBV2
len: 16
CDR3aa: CASSGRGREDNSPLHF
CDR3nt: TGTGCCAGCAGTGGGAGGGGACGGGAAGATAATTCACCCCTCCACTTT

d_gene: NA
j_gene: TRBJ2-2
abundance: NA
v_gene: TRBV6-5
len: 14
CDR3aa: CASSNGMNTGELFF
CDR3nt: TGTGCCAGCAGTAACGGGATGAACACCGGGGAGCTGTTTTTT

d_gene: TRBD1
j_gene: TRBJ1-3
abundance: NA
v_gene: TRBV15
len: 15
CDR3aa: CATSIGQGAGNTIYF
CDR3nt: TGTGCCACCAGCATAGGACAGGGTGCAGGAAACACCATATATTTT

d_gene: TRBD1
j_gene: TRBJ1-4
abundance: NA
v_gene: TRBV25-1
len: 15
CDR3aa: CASSPRTGGDEKLFF
CDR3nt: TGTGCCAGCAGTCCAAGGACAGGGGGCGATGAAAAACTGTTTTTT

d_gene: NA
j_gene: TRBJ2-7
abundance: NA
v_gene: TRBV18
len: 17
CDR3aa: CASSPRDWGGPSHEQYF
CDR3nt: TGTGCCAGCTCACCACGGGACTGGGGAGGCCCCTCCCACGAGCAGTACTTC

d_gene: NA
j_gene: TRBJ2-4
abundance: NA
v_gene: TRBV3-1/TRBV3-2
len: 14
CDR3aa: CACARSGSKNIQYF
CDR3nt: TGTGCCTGCGCGCGCTCCGGGTCCAAAAACATTCAGTACTTC

d_gene: TRBD1
j_gene: TRBJ1-2
abundance: few
v_gene: TRBV9
len: 16
CDR3aa: CASSPGSGGAGYGYTF
CDR3nt: TGTGCCAGCAGCCCCGGGTCAGGGGGCGCGGGCTATGGCTACACCTTC

d_gene: NA
j_gene: TRBJ1-2
abundance: NA
v_gene: TRBV18
len: 15
CDR3aa: CASSGAPASSYGYTF
CDR3nt: TGTGCCAGCTCGGGGGCCCCCGCTAGCTCCTATGGCTACACCTTC

d_gene: NA
j_gene: TRBJ1-2
abundance: NA
v_gene: TRBV21-1
len: 13
CDR3aa: CASRPRGGNGYTF
CDR3nt: TGTGCCAGCCGACCACGGGGGGGCAATGGCTACACCTTC

d_gene: NA
j_gene: TRBJ2-3
abundance: NA
v_gene: TRBV9
len: 14
CDR3aa: CASSDGGLGDTQYF
CDR3nt: TGTGCCAGCAGCGATGGGGGCCTCGGGGATACGCAGTATTTT

d_gene: TRBD1
j_gene: TRBJ1-3
abundance: NA
v_gene: TRBV4-1
len: 15
CDR3aa: CASSQPGQGGNTIYF
CDR3nt: TGCGCCAGCAGCCAGCCGGGACAGGGGGGAAACACCATATATTTT

d_gene: TRBD1
j_gene: TRBJ1-4
abundance: NA
v_gene: TRBV7-6
len: 16
CDR3aa: CASSRRTGLIREKLFF
CDR3nt: TGTGCCAGCAGCCGACGGACAGGATTAATTCGTGAAAAACTGTTTTTT

d_gene: TRBD1
j_gene: TRBJ2-7
abundance: NA
v_gene: TRBV6-5
len: 15
CDR3aa: CASSPYGQGSYEQYF
CDR3nt: TGTGCCAGCAGCCCATACGGACAGGGGTCATACGAGCAGTACTTC

d_gene: NA
j_gene: TRBJ2-1
abundance: NA
v_gene: TRBV2
len: 14
CDR3aa: CASIRQVSYNEQFF
CDR3nt: TGTGCCAGCATCCGGCAGGTGTCCTACAATGAGCAGTTCTTC

d_gene: NA
j_gene: TRBJ2-2
abundance: NA
v_gene: TRBV27
len: 15
CDR3aa: CASRRGTGRSGELFF
CDR3nt: TGTGCCAGCAGGCGGGGGACAGGCCGTTCTGGGGAGCTGTTTTTT

d_gene: TRBD2
j_gene: TRBJ2-1
abundance: NA
v_gene: TRBV5-1
len: 16
CDR3aa: CASSRGGTSGYNEQFF
CDR3nt: TGCGCCAGCAGCCGAGGCGGGACTAGCGGTTACAATGAGCAGTTCTTC

d_gene: TRBD1
j_gene: TRBJ2-1
abundance: NA
v_gene: TRBV27
len: 16
CDR3aa: CASSSTGGGMLYEQFF
CDR3nt: TGTGCCAGCAGTTCAACAGGGGGTGGGATGCTTTATGAGCAGTTCTTC

d_gene: NA
j_gene: TRBJ2-4
abundance: few
v_gene: TRBV7-3
len: 18
CDR3aa: CASSRPGRPGGTKNIQYF
CDR3nt: TGTGCCAGCAGCAGGCCCGGAAGACCTGGGGGGACCAAAAACATTCAGTACTTC

d_gene: TRBD1
j_gene: TRBJ2-7
abundance: NA
v_gene: TRBV9
len: 15
CDR3aa: CASSPPGTGVYEQYF
CDR3nt: TGTGCCAGCAGCCCCCCCGGGACAGGGGTTTACGAGCAGTACTTC

d_gene: NA
j_gene: TRBJ2-7
abundance: NA
v_gene: TRBV29-1
len: 13
CDR3aa: CSVVQEVRWEQYF
CDR3nt: TGCAGCGTTGTGCAGGAGGTGCGGTGGGAGCAGTACTTC

d_gene: TRBD1
j_gene: TRBJ2-1
abundance: NA
v_gene: TRBV11-3
len: 15
CDR3aa: CASSSQGQGDNEQFF
CDR3nt: TGTGCCAGCAGCTCACAGGGACAGGGGGACAATGAGCAGTTCTTC

d_gene: NA
j_gene: TRBJ1-2
abundance: NA
v_gene: TRBV9
len: 16
CDR3aa: CASSVGAQGVGYGYTF
CDR3nt: TGTGCCAGCAGCGTAGGGGCACAGGGAGTAGGCTATGGCTACACCTTC

d_gene: TRBD2
j_gene: TRBJ2-7
abundance: once
v_gene: TRBV18
len: 14
CDR3aa: CASSLTSGRYEQYF
CDR3nt: TGTGCCAGCTCCCTGACTAGCGGGAGGTACGAGCAGTACTTC

d_gene: NA
j_gene: TRBJ2-1
abundance: NA
v_gene: TRBV10-3
len: 11
CDR3aa: CAIRRMDEQFF
CDR3nt: TGTGCCATCAGGAGGATGGATGAGCAGTTCTTC

d_gene: TRBD1
j_gene: TRBJ2-7
abundance: NA
v_gene: TRBV5-1
len: 15
CDR3aa: CASSASGTGVGEQYF
CDR3nt: TGCGCCAGCAGCGCATCCGGGACAGGGGTGGGAGAGCAGTACTTC

d_gene: TRBD2
j_gene: TRBJ2-3
abundance: NA
v_gene: TRBV27
len: 14
CDR3aa: CASSREGFTDTQYF
CDR3nt: TGTGCCAGCAGTCGGGAGGGATTCACAGATACGCAGTATTTT

d_gene: TRBD2
j_gene: TRBJ2-2
abundance: NA
v_gene: TRBV7-6
len: 16
CDR3aa: CASNNRGEGNTGELFF
CDR3nt: TGTGCCAGCAACAATCGAGGGGAGGGAAACACCGGGGAGCTGTTTTTT

d_gene: NA
j_gene: TRBJ1-1
abundance: NA
v_gene: TRBV28
len: 14
CDR3aa: CASSPTVVNTEAFF
CDR3nt: TGTGCCAGCAGCCCTACAGTGGTCAACACTGAAGCTTTCTTT

d_gene: TRBD1
j_gene: TRBJ1-1
abundance: NA
v_gene: TRBV6-5
len: 15
CDR3aa: CASSYSRTGVTEAFF
CDR3nt: TGTGCCAGCAGTTACTCGAGGACAGGGGTTACTGAAGCTTTCTTT

d_gene: TRBD1
j_gene: TRBJ2-7
abundance: NA
v_gene: TRBV7-6
len: 17
CDR3aa: CASSSQKGRGLPYEQYF
CDR3nt: TGTGCCAGCAGCTCCCAGAAAGGTAGGGGGCTACCCTACGAGCAGTACTTC

d_gene: NA
j_gene: TRBJ1-4
abundance: few
v_gene: TRBV5-1
len: 13
CDR3aa: CASSSGDLEKLFF
CDR3nt: TGCGCCAGCAGTTCAGGGGATCTTGAAAAACTGTTTTTT